This T cell receptor (beta chain) was sequenced in a study of radiotherapy plus CTLA-4 blockade in lung cancer. Germline CDR1 is SGHRS and CDR2 is YFSETQ. Trimming cost V 4 bases and J 1 base, with 12 bases left between them. The CDR3 has 15 amino acids. Libraries were prepared by immunoSEQ multiplex PCR; TCRdb keeps only in-frame clonotypes and omits some of them. The sample records about 100,000 clones, around 82% being singletons. This sample comprised peripheral blood, obtained from a patient treated with radiotherapy plus ipilimumab. The chain combines TRBV5-1 with TRBJ2-4, with D uncertain. The sequence came from a human donor with non-small cell lung cancer who had stable disease on radiotherapy plus ipilimumab. The CDR3 coding sequence is TGCGCCAGCAGCCCCGGTGGTACTGCCAAAAACATTCAGTACTTC. It translates to CASSPGGTAKNIQYF.